The table lists the clone carrying this T cell receptor (beta chain) with many counts. Time point given: newly diagnosed GD, antithyroid drugs for less than 3 months. Isolated PBMC RNA provided the starting material for the TCR library. V shed 8 bases, J shed 1 base, and the junction held 3 bases outside the gene matches. The CDR3 spans 13 residues. Looked up from germline, CDR1 is KGHSH and CDR2 is LQKENI. This sample is drawn from a study of regulatory T cells in long-lasting Graves disease. The authors built TCR beta libraries using iRepertoire HTBI primers and Arm-PCR of CDR3 regions. TCRdb processed the multiplex PCR reads anew with MiXCR; each CDR3 protein has one entry. The table has roughly 420,000 distinct CDR3 sequences, approximately 16% seen once. This sample also appeared in a second study, on T cells in Graves' hyperthyroidism and ophthalmopathy. Turning to that study: First-round RT-PCR with HTBI primers amplified the TCR CDR3 region.

The source material was peripheral blood mononuclear cells (PBMCs), sampled at new diagnosis, from a patient treated with antithyroid drugs. The sequence derives from a woman younger than 45 with Graves disease. The chain links TRBV18 to TRBJ1-2; TRBD1 aligns across 8 bases. The CDR3 loop reads CASEDRVNYGYTF. Written as DNA, the CDR3 is TGTGCCAGCGAGGACAGGGTTAACTATGGCTACACCTTC.